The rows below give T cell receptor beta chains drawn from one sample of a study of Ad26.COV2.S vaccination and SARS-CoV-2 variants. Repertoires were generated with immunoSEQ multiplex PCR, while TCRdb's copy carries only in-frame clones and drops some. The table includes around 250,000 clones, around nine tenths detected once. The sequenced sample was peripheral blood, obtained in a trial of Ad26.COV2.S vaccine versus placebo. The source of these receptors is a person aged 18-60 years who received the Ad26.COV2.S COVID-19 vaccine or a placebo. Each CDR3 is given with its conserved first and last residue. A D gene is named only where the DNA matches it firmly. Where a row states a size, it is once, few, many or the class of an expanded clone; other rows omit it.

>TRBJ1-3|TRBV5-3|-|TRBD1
CARSLGQGPSGNTIYF
TGTGCCAGAAGCTTGGGACAGGGGCCCTCTGGAAACACCATATATTTT
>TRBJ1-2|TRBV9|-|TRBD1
CASGQGYGYTF
TGTGCCAGCGGACAGGGTTATGGCTACACCTTC
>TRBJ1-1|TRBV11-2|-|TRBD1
CASSPTGLNTEAFF
TGTGCCAGCAGCCCGACAGGGCTTAACACTGAAGCTTTCTTT
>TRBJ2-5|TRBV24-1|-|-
CATSHRVSFQETQYF
TGTGCCACCAGCCACAGGGTCTCCTTTCAAGAGACCCAGTACTTC
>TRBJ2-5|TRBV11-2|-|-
CASTRMGHQETQYF
TGTGCCAGCACCAGAATGGGACACCAAGAGACCCAGTACTTC
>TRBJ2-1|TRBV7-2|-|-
CASSVEGIYNEQFF
TGTGCCAGCAGCGTAGAAGGGATCTACAATGAGCAGTTCTTC
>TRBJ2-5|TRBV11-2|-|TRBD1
CASSLGDRDRETQYF
TGTGCCAGCAGCTTGGGAGACAGGGATAGGGAGACCCAGTACTTC
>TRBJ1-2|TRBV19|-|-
CATHRGRGVNYGYTF
TGTGCCACCCACCGCGGGCGAGGAGTTAACTATGGCTACACCTTC
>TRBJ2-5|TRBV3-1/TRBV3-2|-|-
CASSQTVGRETQYF
TGTGCCAGCAGCCAGACGGTAGGCCGGGAGACCCAGTACTTC
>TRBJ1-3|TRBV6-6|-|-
CASSAPGSGNTIYF
TGTGCCAGCAGCGCCCCCGGCTCTGGAAACACCATATATTTT
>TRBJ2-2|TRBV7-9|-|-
CASRLDTANTGELFF
TGTGCCAGCAGATTGGACACTGCGAACACCGGGGAGCTGTTTTTT
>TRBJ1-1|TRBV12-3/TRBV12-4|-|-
CASTLTGRGEAFF
TGTGCCAGCACCCTAACGGGGCGGGGTGAAGCTTTCTTT
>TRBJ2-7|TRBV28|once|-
CASTGPGSAYEQYF
TGTGCCAGCACCGGACCGGGCTCGGCCTACGAGCAGTACTTC
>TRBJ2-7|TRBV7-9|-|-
CASSLKGSYEQYF
TGTGCCAGCAGCTTAAAGGGGAGCTACGAGCAGTACTTC
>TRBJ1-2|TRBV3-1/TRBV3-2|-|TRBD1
CASSQRTGDLYGYTF
TGTGCCAGCAGCCAAAGGACAGGGGACCTGTATGGCTACACCTTC
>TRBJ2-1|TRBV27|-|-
CASKGWQNDEQFF
TGTGCCAGCAAGGGGTGGCAGAATGATGAGCAGTTCTTC
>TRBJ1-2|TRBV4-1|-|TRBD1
CASSQQGAGYGYTF
TGCGCCAGCAGCCAACAGGGGGCAGGGTATGGCTACACCTTC
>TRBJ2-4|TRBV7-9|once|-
CASSFFSAKNIQYF
TGTGCCAGCAGCTTCTTTTCGGCCAAAAACATTCAGTACTTC
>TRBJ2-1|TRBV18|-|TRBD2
CASSYGTSDYNEQFF
TGTGCCAGCTCATACGGGACTAGCGACTACAATGAGCAGTTCTTC
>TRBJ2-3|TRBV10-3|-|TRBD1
CAIGEGGRSTDTQYF
TGTGCCATCGGTGAAGGGGGCCGGAGCACAGATACGCAGTATTTT
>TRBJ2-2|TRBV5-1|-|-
CASSLSSYTGELFF
TGCGCCAGCAGCTTGTCCAGCTACACCGGGGAGCTGTTTTTT
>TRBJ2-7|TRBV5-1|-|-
CASSQGPIAYEQYF
TGCGCCAGCAGCCAAGGACCGATCGCCTACGAGCAGTACTTC
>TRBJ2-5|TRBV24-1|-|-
CATSARGTAQETQYF
TGTGCCACCAGTGCTCGGGGGACAGCACAAGAGACCCAGTACTTC
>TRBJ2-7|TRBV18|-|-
CASSPPDGGYEQYF
TGTGCCAGCTCACCACCGGACGGGGGCTACGAGCAGTACTTC
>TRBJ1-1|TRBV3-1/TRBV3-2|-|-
CASSQVPGSTEAFF
TGTGCCAGCAGCCAAGTTCCGGGAAGCACTGAAGCTTTCTTT
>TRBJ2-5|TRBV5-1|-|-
CASSFQEETQYF
TGCGCCAGCAGCTTTCAGGAAGAGACCCAGTACTTC
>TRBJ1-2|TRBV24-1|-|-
CATKRARLCPHNYGYTF
TGTGCCACCAAGCGGGCACGTTTGTGTCCCCATAACTATGGCTACACCTTC
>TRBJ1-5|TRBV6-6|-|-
CASNPGGPNQPQHF
TGTGCCAGCAATCCCGGGGGTCCCAATCAGCCCCAGCATTTT
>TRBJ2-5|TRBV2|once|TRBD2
CASSEEAGGPGTQYF
TGTGCCAGCAGTGAAGAAGCGGGGGGGCCCGGGACCCAGTACTTC
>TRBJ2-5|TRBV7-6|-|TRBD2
CASSLGAGGTTQYF
TGTGCCAGCAGCTTGGGAGCGGGGGGGACGACCCAGTACTTC
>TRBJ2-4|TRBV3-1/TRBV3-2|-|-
CASSHLNIQYF
TGTGCCAGCAGCCACTTGAACATTCAGTACTTC
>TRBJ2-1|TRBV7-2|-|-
CASSTKLRSSYNEQFF
TGTGCCAGCAGCACCAAACTTCGAAGCTCCTACAATGAGCAGTTCTTC
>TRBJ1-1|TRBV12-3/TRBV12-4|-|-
CASSKAFF
TGTGCCAGCAGCAAAGCTTTCTTT
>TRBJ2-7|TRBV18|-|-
CASSPGPGTFPSFSYEQYF
TGTGCCAGCTCACCCGGCCCGGGGACATTTCCGTCCTTCTCCTACGAGCAGTACTTC
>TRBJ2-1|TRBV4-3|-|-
CASSQQGLLYNEQFF
TGCGCCAGCAGCCAACAGGGGTTGCTCTACAATGAGCAGTTCTTC
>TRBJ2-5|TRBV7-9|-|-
CASSLGGEETQYF
TGTGCCAGCAGCTTGGGCGGGGAAGAGACCCAGTACTTC
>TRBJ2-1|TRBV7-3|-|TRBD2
CASSPYATSGNEQFF
TGTGCCAGCAGCCCTTATGCTACTAGCGGCAATGAGCAGTTCTTC
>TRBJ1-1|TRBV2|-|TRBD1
CAGTGDVDGAFF
TGTGCCGGGACAGGGGACGTGGATGGAGCTTTCTTT
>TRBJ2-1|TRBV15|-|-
CATSRGVSGAYNEQFF
TGTGCCACCAGCAGAGGTGTATCGGGAGCCTACAATGAGCAGTTCTTC
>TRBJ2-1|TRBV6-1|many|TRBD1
CASSEEQGAYNEQFF
TGTGCCAGCAGTGAAGAACAGGGGGCTTACAATGAGCAGTTCTTC
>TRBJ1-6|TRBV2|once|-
CASRIPSLENSPLHF
TGTGCCAGCAGGATACCCTCCCTCGAGAATTCACCCCTCCACTTT
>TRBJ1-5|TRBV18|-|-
CASSDSSNQPQHF
TGTGCCAGCTCAGACAGCTCCAATCAGCCCCAGCATTTT
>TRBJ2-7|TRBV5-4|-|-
CASSLTGSYEQYF
TGTGCCAGCAGTTTGACGGGATCCTACGAGCAGTACTTC
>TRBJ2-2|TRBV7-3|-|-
CASSLGSSNTGELFF
TGTGCCAGCAGCTTGGGTTCCTCGAACACCGGGGAGCTGTTTTTT
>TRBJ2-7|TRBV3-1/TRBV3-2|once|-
CASSRGRASYEQYF
TGTGCCAGCAGCCGCGGCAGGGCATCGTACGAGCAGTACTTC
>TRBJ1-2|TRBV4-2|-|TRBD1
CASSQAVSGTVYGYTF
TGTGCCAGCAGCCAAGCAGTTTCCGGGACAGTCTATGGCTACACCTTC
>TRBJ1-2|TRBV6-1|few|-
CASSEEGYSGYGYTF
TGTGCCAGCAGTGAAGAAGGATACAGCGGCTATGGCTACACCTTC
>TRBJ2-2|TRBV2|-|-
CASSGWGTGELFF
TGTGCCAGCAGTGGGTGGGGCACCGGGGAGCTGTTTTTT
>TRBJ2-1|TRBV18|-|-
CASSTRETYNEQFF
TGTGCCAGCTCAACGCGGGAAACCTACAATGAGCAGTTCTTC
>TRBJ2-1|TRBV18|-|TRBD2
CASSPSGGINEQFF
TGTGCCAGCTCGCCTAGCGGGGGCATCAATGAGCAGTTCTTC
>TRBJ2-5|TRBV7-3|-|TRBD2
CASRSGERETQYF
TGTGCCAGCAGGAGCGGGGAACGAGAGACCCAGTACTTC
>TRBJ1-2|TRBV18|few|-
CASSPQTGYGYTF
TGTGCCAGCTCACCACAAACAGGCTATGGCTACACCTTC
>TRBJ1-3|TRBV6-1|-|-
CASSDRNRLGNTIYF
TGTGCCAGCAGTGACCGGAACAGGCTTGGAAACACCATATATTTT
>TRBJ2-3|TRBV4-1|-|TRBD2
CASSPPRSGRAHTQYF
TGCGCCAGCAGCCCCCCCAGGAGCGGGAGGGCGCATACGCAGTATTTT
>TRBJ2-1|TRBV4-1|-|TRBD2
CASSQGSKSGGSNEQFF
TGCGCCAGCAGCCAAGGTTCAAAGAGCGGGGGGAGCAATGAGCAGTTCTTC
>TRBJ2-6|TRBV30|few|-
CAWSVKGLPAGANVLTF
TGTGCCTGGAGTGTCAAGGGGCTCCCTGCTGGGGCCAACGTCCTGACTTTC
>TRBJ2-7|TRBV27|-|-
CASSLGARGEQYF
TGTGCCAGCAGCCTCGGGGCTAGGGGGGAGCAGTACTTC
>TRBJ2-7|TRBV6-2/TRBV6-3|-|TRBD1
CASSYSGQGVGEQYF
TGTGCCAGCAGTTACTCGGGACAGGGTGTGGGCGAGCAGTACTTC